This passage covers 26 T cell receptor beta chains from one sample sequenced in a study of blood T cell repertoires in COVID-19. The protocol was immunoSEQ multiplex PCR, while the TCRdb copy is restricted to in-frame clones and leaves out a portion. Of about 300,000 clones listed, around nine tenths are singletons. The sequenced material came from peripheral blood. The receptor source for this set is a man in his 70s with acute or convalescent COVID-19.

This chain joins TRBV11-2 and TRBJ1-1; 7 nucleotides align to TRBD1. The V gene end was trimmed by 3 bases and the J gene end by 4 bases; junction bases not matched to a gene: 5. Germline assignment: CDR1 SGHAT and CDR2 FQNNGV. The CDR3 contains 14 residues. CDR3 residues: CASSFQTGFTEAFF. DNA for the CDR3: TGTGCCAGCAGCTTCCAGACAGGGTTCACTGAAGCTTTCTTT.

CDR3 residues: CASRMDTDNEKLFF. The CDR3 DNA reads TGTGCCAGCAGAATGGACACCGATAATGAAAAACTGTTTTTT. The V gene is TRBV6-5, the J gene TRBJ1-4, with a tentative D call TRBD1 (5 bases). Trimming shortened V by 6 bases and J by 4 bases, and 12 bases separated the two germline ends. Germline V gene data show CDR1 as MNHEY and CDR2 as SVGAGI. This CDR3 contains 14 residues.

This chain uses TRBV5-1 with TRBJ1-2, with 7 bases lining up with TRBD1. V was clipped by 0 bases and J by 11 bases; unmatched bases: 7. CDR3 size: 13 residues. Germline CDR1 SGHRS, CDR2 YFSETQ. CDR3 loop: CASSLDAPGGYTF. CDR3 in DNA: TGCGCCAGCAGCTTGGATGCTCCAGGGGGGTACACCTTC.

The genes are TRBV11-2 and TRBJ1-3; no clear D gene. Trimming cost V 5 bases and J 2 bases, with 13 bases left between them. The CDR3 runs 15 residues. Germline lookup yields CDR1 SGHAT and CDR2 FQNNGV. The CDR3 DNA sequence: TGTGCCAGCAGCCAATACTCCGCTCCTGGAAACACCATATATTTT. Its translation is CASSQYSAPGNTIYF.

The rearrangement links TRBV6-2 or TRBV6-3 to TRBJ2-2, with TRBD2 as a possible D gene (5 bases). The CDR3 totals 15 residues. CDR1 MNHEY and CDR2 SVGEGT come from the germline V gene. V was cut by 6 bases and J by 2 bases, with 13 bases left in between. The CDR3 here is CASRPKLVNTGELFF. The CDR3 DNA is TGTGCCAGCAGGCCTAAACTAGTTAACACCGGGGAGCTGTTTTTT.

The J gene is TRBJ2-5, the V gene TRBV7-9, with no clear D. The germline V and J ends were trimmed by 1 base and 8 bases, with 8 bases remaining between them. CDR3 length: 12 residues. Germline loops: CDR1 SEHNR, CDR2 FQNEAQ (reference sequence). CDR3 DNA: TGTGCCAGCAGCTTAGGGCAGTACACCCAGTACTTC. It encodes CASSLGQYTQYF.

V usage is TRBV18 and J usage is TRBJ2-7, with 9 bases matching TRBD1. V dropped 6 bases and J dropped 2; count of bases not matched to a gene: 8. This CDR3 is built from 15 residues. The germline CDR1 and CDR2 sequences are KGHSH and LQKENI. Here the CDR3 DNA reads TGTGCCAGCTCCTCTGGGACAGGGTTAACCTACGAGCAGTACTTC. Translating gives CASSSGTGLTYEQYF.

This chain links TRBV7-2 with TRBJ2-3; perhaps TRBD1 as D (6 bases). CDR1 SGHTA and CDR2 FQGNSA come from the germline V gene. Deletions cut 1 base from V and 4 bases from J, with 9 bases between. CDR3 size: 14 residues. The CDR3 spells CASSLVTGSDTQYF. CDR3 DNA sequence: TGTGCCAGCAGCTTAGTCACAGGGTCAGATACGCAGTATTTT.

The chain uses TRBV6-5 and TRBJ1-5; 8 bases fit TRBD1. From germline, CDR1 is MNHEY and CDR2 SVGAGI. The CDR3 is made up of 15 amino acids. V lost 8 bases and J lost 0; bases outside the gene matches: 6. This CDR3 is CASGQGFNSNQPQHF. For the CDR3, the DNA is TGTGCCAGCGGACAGGGCTTTAATAGCAATCAGCCCCAGCATTTT.

Here the CDR3 DNA reads TGTGCCACCAGTGATTTTCGCGGGGCCACAGATACGCAGTATTTT. Translation: CATSDFRGATDTQYF. The chain has TRBV24-1 and TRBJ2-3; perhaps TRBD2 as D (6 bases). CDR1 is KGHDR, CDR2 SFDVKD, per germline. Trimming took off 1 base at V and 2 bases at J, with 9 bases between the two ends. This CDR3 comprises 15 residues.

The V call is TRBV9, the J call TRBJ2-1, with no clear D. The CDR3 sequence is 14 residues long. V was cut by 4 bases and J by 1 base, with 9 bases left in between. Germline assignment: CDR1 SGDLS and CDR2 YYNGEE. This CDR3 is CASSPPYSYNEQFF. The CDR3 coding sequence is TGTGCCAGCAGCCCCCCGTATTCCTACAATGAGCAGTTCTTC.

This clone was detected a few times. V usage is TRBV7-2 and J usage is TRBJ2-7, with D possibly matching TRBD1 (6 bases). Germline V lookup: CDR1 SGHTA, CDR2 FQGNSA. This CDR3 has 14 amino acids. V lost 5 bases to trimming and J lost 1 base, with 12 bases between them. CDR3 residues: CASSAWGRSYEQYF. CDR3 nucleotides: TGTGCCAGCAGCGCATGGGGGCGGTCCTACGAGCAGTACTTC.

This clone was observed a few times. The chain combines TRBV3-1 (or the pseudogene TRBV3-2) with TRBJ1-5; 10 bases map to TRBD1. The V segment lost 2 bases and the J segment 4 bases; nucleotides outside the gene matches: 2. The germline V gene has CDR1 LGHDT and CDR2 YNNKEL (reference sequence). This CDR3 comprises 15 residues. CDR3: CASSQMGQGNQPQHF. CDR3 bases: TGTGCCAGCAGCCAAATGGGACAGGGGAATCAGCCCCAGCATTTT.

The chain is built from TRBV6-1 and TRBJ2-3, with 9 positions matching TRBD1. The V segment lost 0 bases and the J segment 5 bases; nucleotides outside the gene matches: 6. This CDR3 comprises 16 residues. Germline lookup yields CDR1 MNHNS and CDR2 SASEGT. Here the CDR3 DNA reads TGTGCCAGCAGTGAAGCGTGGGGACAGGGTCTAGATACGCAGTATTTT. Translation: CASSEAWGQGLDTQYF.

The chain combines TRBV5-5 with TRBJ2-1; TRBD1 matches at 9 bases. CDR3 size: 16 residues. Germline CDR1 reads SGHKS; CDR2 reads YYEKEE (reference sequence). V lost 4 bases to trimming and J lost 4 bases; unmatched junction nucleotides: 9. CDR3 coding DNA: TGTGCCAGCAGCCCCCGGGACAGGGTAGGATACAATGAGCAGTTCTTC. As protein: CASSPRDRVGYNEQFF.

This clone was observed a single time. The chain is built from TRBV2 and TRBJ2-5; 11 positions agree with TRBD2. CDR3 length: 16 residues. The junction had 8 bases not matched to a gene; V was cut back by 6 bases and J by 2 bases. Germline V gives CDR1 SNHLY, CDR2 FYNNEI. CDR3 protein: CASRAPGLAEQETQYF. The CDR3 DNA reads TGTGCCAGCAGGGCCCCGGGACTAGCGGAACAAGAGACCCAGTACTTC.

The chain carries TRBV4-2 and TRBJ2-1; 13 nucleotides line up with TRBD2. The CDR3 spans 20 residues. The junction had 12 bases not matched to a gene; V was cut back by 4 bases and J by 0 bases. Per the germline V gene, CDR1 is LGHNA and CDR2 is YNFKEQ. Here the CDR3 DNA reads TGTGCCAGCAGCCGACGACTAGCGGGAGGCGACTATAGCTCCTACAATGAGCAGTTCTTC. This encodes CASSRRLAGGDYSSYNEQFF.

The chain combines TRBV5-4 with TRBJ2-3, with TRBD1 as a possible D gene (5 bases). The germline CDR1 and CDR2 sequences are SGHNT and YYREEE (reference sequence). V lost 3 bases and J lost 2, with 13 bases in between. The CDR3 has 15 amino acids. The CDR3 reads CASSSTTAPTDTQYF. The CDR3 nucleotides are TGTGCCAGCAGCTCCACGACAGCCCCCACAGATACGCAGTATTTT. Based on the CDR3 plus reference TRBV5-4 and TRBJ2-3, the full variable domain is ETGVTQSPTHLIKTRGQQVTLRCSSQSGHNTVSWYQQALGQGPQFIFQYYREEENGRGNFPPRFSGLQFPNYSSELNVNALELDDSALYLCASSSTTAPTDTQYFGPGTRLTVL.

This clone appeared a few times. The chain joins TRBV6-2 or TRBV6-3 to TRBJ1-5; D is ambiguous. Trimming stripped 5 bases from V and 0 bases from J, with 11 bases between. CDR3 length: 15 residues. Germline V gene lookup returns CDR1 MNHEY and CDR2 SVGEGT. For the CDR3, the DNA is TGTGCCAGCAGTCAGATCTCATATAGCAATCAGCCCCAGCATTTT. Translation gives CASSQISYSNQPQHF.

V usage is TRBV27 and J usage is TRBJ2-7; tentatively, D is TRBD1 (6 bases). Per the germline V gene, CDR1 is MNHEY and CDR2 is SMNVEV (reference sequence). CDR3 length: 17 amino acids. Trimming removed 5 bases from V and 4 bases from J, with 24 bases in between. CDR3 DNA sequence: TGTGCCAGCAGTAATTCATGGAGGCCGGGACACCCTTACGAGCAGTACTTC. This gives the protein CASSNSWRPGHPYEQYF.

The chain uses TRBV19 and TRBJ2-7, with 8 bases identical to TRBD2. V dropped 2 bases and J dropped 4; count of bases not matched to a gene: 7. CDR1 LNHDA and CDR2 SQIVND come from the germline V gene (reference sequence). The CDR3 has 15 residues. CDR3 nucleotides: TGTGCCAGTAGTATATCGGAGACTAGCGTTTACGAGCAGTACTTC. Translated, it gives CASSISETSVYEQYF.

V and J are TRBV6-5 and TRBJ1-1, with a possible D match to TRBD1 (5 bases). Germline-derived CDR1 and CDR2 are MNHEY and SVGAGI. V lost 6 bases to trimming and J lost 4 bases, with 12 bases between them. This CDR3 has 13 residues. In DNA form, the CDR3 reads TGTGCCAGCAGAGTAATGGGGGGCACTGAAGCTTTCTTT. Translated: CASRVMGGTEAFF.

This clone was observed at least ten times. Other DNA sequences in the sample encode the same CDR3. CDR3 in amino acids: CASSIEGAYSNQPQHF. The CDR3 bases are TGTGCCAGTAGTATAGAGGGGGCCTATAGCAATCAGCCCCAGCATTTT. The V and J genes are TRBV19 and TRBJ1-5; possibly TRBD1 for D (6 bases). V was trimmed by 0 bases and J by 0 bases, leaving 9 bases between them. The CDR3 has 16 residues. CDR1 and CDR2 from the germline V gene are LNHDA and SQIVND (reference sequence).

The rearrangement links TRBV5-4 to TRBJ1-2; 11 bases are shared with TRBD1. From germline, CDR1 is SGHNT and CDR2 YYREEE (reference sequence). The CDR3 loop spans 13 amino acids. Germline trimming cut 3 bases from V and 10 bases from J; bases unmatched to any gene: 5. This chain's CDR3 is CASSWTGGFVYTF. The CDR3 DNA reads TGTGCCAGCAGCTGGACAGGGGGCTTTGTCTACACCTTC.

V usage is TRBV5-6 and J usage is TRBJ2-7, with D possibly TRBD2 on 6 matching bases. V lost 5 bases and J 0 bases, leaving 12 bases between the germline ends. Germline values: CDR1 SGHDT, CDR2 YYEEEE. This CDR3 has 14 amino acids. The chain's CDR3 is CASRTRLDSYEQYF. The CDR3 DNA reads TGTGCCAGCAGAACCAGACTAGACTCCTACGAGCAGTACTTC.

V is TRBV6-5 and J is TRBJ1-6; D is possibly TRBD1 (5 bases). V was pared by 7 bases and J by 10 bases, with 14 bases between. Germline CDR1 is MNHEY and CDR2 is SVGAGI. This CDR3 region has 13 residues. The CDR3 is CASIYRRGSPLHF. CDR3 bases: TGTGCCAGCATATACAGGCGGGGGTCACCCCTCCACTTT.